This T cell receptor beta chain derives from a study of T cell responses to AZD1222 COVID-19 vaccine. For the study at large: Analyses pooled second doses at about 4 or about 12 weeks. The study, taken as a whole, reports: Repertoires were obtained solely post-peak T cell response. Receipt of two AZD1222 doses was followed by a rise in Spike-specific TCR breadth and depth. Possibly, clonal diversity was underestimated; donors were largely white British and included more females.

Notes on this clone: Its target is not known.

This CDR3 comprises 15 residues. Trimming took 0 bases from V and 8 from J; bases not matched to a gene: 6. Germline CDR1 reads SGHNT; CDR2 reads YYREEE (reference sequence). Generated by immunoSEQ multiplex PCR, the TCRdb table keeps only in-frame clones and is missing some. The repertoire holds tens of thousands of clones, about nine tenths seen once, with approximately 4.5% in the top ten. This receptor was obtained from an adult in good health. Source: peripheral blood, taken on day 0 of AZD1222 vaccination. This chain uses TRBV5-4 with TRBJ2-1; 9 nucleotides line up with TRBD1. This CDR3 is CASSLGDRVLDEQFF. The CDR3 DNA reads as TGTGCCAGCAGCTTGGGGGACAGGGTATTGGATGAGCAGTTCTTC.